Described below is a single T cell receptor (beta chain) sequence and its context. Primers: 60 Vbeta forward and 13 Jbeta reverse. Data came from immunoSEQ multiplex PCR; TCRdb stores just in-frame clones and leaves some out. The sample shows 180,000 or so clones, 75% to 80% of them seen only once. The data belong to a study of cytomegalovirus exposure and HLA in healthy donors. Trimming took 4 bases from V and 7 from J, leaving 12 bases between them. CDR3 length: 12 amino acids. Germline CDR1 reads SGDLS; CDR2 reads YYNGEE. The sequence was collected from a man aged 45-60 years in good health and CMV-seropositive. Input material: PBMCs. V usage is TRBV9 and J usage is TRBJ2-7; a weak D match, TRBD2 (6 bases). The CDR3: CASSLGLGEQYF. CDR3 DNA sequence: TGTGCCAGCAGCTTGGGACTGGGGGAGCAGTACTTC.